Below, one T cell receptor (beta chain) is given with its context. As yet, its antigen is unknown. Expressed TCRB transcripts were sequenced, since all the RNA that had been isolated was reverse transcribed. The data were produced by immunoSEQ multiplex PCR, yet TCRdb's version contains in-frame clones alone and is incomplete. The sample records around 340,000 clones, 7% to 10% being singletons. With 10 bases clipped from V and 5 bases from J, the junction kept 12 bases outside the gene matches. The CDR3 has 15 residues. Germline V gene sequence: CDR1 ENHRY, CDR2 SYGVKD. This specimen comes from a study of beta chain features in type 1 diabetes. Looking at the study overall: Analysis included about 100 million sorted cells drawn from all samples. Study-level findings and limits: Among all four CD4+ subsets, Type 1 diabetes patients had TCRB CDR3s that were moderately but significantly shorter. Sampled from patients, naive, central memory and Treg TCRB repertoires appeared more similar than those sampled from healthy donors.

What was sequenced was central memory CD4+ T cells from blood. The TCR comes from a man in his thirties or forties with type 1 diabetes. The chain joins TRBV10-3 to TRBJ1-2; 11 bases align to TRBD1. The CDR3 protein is CATAPGQGVDYGYTF. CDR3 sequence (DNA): TGTGCCACCGCACCGGGACAGGGGGTGGATTATGGCTACACCTTC.